The rows below give T cell receptor beta chains drawn from one sample of a study of early T cells in non-severe SARS-CoV-2 infection. TCRdb reprocessed the 5' RACE reads with MiXCR, giving one entry per CDR3 protein. This sample yields 95,000 to 100,000 distinct CDR3 sequences, of which around 10% are seen a single time; 5.1% belongs to the top ten. Material for sequencing was whole blood. All receptors come from an adult who was a healthcare worker with PCR-confirmed SARS-CoV-2 infection or an uninfected control (not recorded which). CDR3s include the opening cysteine and the closing phenylalanine or tryptophan. The D gene is left open where the match is weak. Clone size is shown for a subset of rows, as once, few, many or a class of expanded clone.

TRBJ2-7 TRBD1 TRBV12-3/TRBV12-4 . TGTGCCGGGCCACAGGGGAAGAACGAGCAGTACTTC CAGPQGKNEQYF
TRBJ1-1 . TRBV18 . TGTGCCAGCTCTGGGTGGGAGAACACTGAAGCTTTCTTT CASSGWENTEAFF
TRBJ1-4 . TRBV7-9 many TGTGCCAGCAGCCAGCTAGGGCGAGGGACGGAACATGAAAAACTGTTTTTT CASSQLGRGTEHEKLFF
TRBJ2-7 . TRBV6-1 many TGTGCCAGCAGCTGGACGGTGGTCTACGAGCAGTACTTC CASSWTVVYEQYF
TRBJ1-1 . TRBV29-1 . TGCAGCGGGGGCCTCGACACTGAAGCTTTCTTT CSGGLDTEAFF
TRBJ1-6 . TRBV5-1 . TGCGCCAGCAGCAGAGCAGAAGATTCACCCCTCCACTTT CASSRAEDSPLHF
TRBJ1-2 . TRBV6-5 . TGTGCCAGCAGTTATGACAGACGCTATGGCTACACCTTC CASSYDRRYGYTF
TRBJ2-3 TRBD1 TRBV4-1 many TGCGCCAGCAGCCAAAGGGACAGGGGCGGGTCAGATACGCAGTATTTT CASSQRDRGGSDTQYF
TRBJ1-5 . TRBV4-1 . TGCGCCAGCAGCCAAGGTGTGAGGGCCAATGGCAATCAGCCCCAGCATTTT CASSQGVRANGNQPQHF
TRBJ2-5 TRBD2 TRBV7-9 . TGTGCCAGCAGCTCCGAACACCCACCGGGAGGGAAGAGAGAGACCCAGTACTTC CASSSEHPPGGKRETQYF
TRBJ2-3 TRBD1 TRBV7-2 once TGTGCCAGCAGCTTAGTTAGGACAGGGATGGCAGATACGCAGTATTTT CASSLVRTGMADTQYF
TRBJ2-1 . TRBV29-1 many TGCAGCGTTGTCCAGGTAGGCTTGGACAATGAGCAGTTCTTC CSVVQVGLDNEQFF
TRBJ2-3 TRBD1 TRBV4-1 . TGCGCCAGCAGCCAGGCCCCAACAGGGGACACTAGCACAGATACGCAGTATTTT CASSQAPTGDTSTDTQYF
TRBJ2-5 . TRBV5-4 many TGTGCCAGCCAACTATCGCTAACTGCTCAAGAGACCCAGTACTTC CASQLSLTAQETQYF
TRBJ2-1 . TRBV28 many TGTGCCAGCAGTTTAAGCTATCCTAATGAGCAGTTCTTC CASSLSYPNEQFF
TRBJ2-2 . TRBV19 many TGTGCCAGTAGTAGACCGGGACCCACCGGGGAGCTGTTTTTT CASSRPGPTGELFF
TRBJ1-1 . TRBV6-2/TRBV6-3 many TGTGCCAGCAGTTACTCCTCTACGGCGACAGGCTTCATGAACACTGAAGCTTTCTTT CASSYSSTATGFMNTEAFF
TRBJ2-3 TRBD1 TRBV14 many TGTGCCAGCAGCACACTGGACAGGGCCGCCAGAGATACGCAGTATTTT CASSTLDRAARDTQYF
TRBJ2-7 . TRBV2 many TGTGCCAGCAGTCTGGAAACAGCCGCCCCCTACTCCTACGAGCAGTACTTC CASSLETAAPYSYEQYF
TRBJ2-7 . TRBV9 . TGTGCCAGCAGCGTAGGCTCAGGGCGCTACGAGCAGTACTTC CASSVGSGRYEQYF
TRBJ2-7 . TRBV29-1 many TGCAGCGCCCAGTCGGTGCCCTACGAGCAGTACTTC CSAQSVPYEQYF
TRBJ2-5 . TRBV7-8 few TGTGCCAGCAGCTTACCCAGCCAGGCCAGCGAGACCCAGTACTTC CASSLPSQASETQYF
TRBJ2-1 . TRBV2 few TGTGCCAGCAATGCACCCCCCAATGAGCAGTTCTTC CASNAPPNEQFF
TRBJ2-5 . TRBV28 few TGTGCCAGCAGTACCAGACCGGAGGGGGAGACCCAGTACTTC CASSTRPEGETQYF
TRBJ1-1 . TRBV12-3/TRBV12-4 . TGTGCCAGCAGTTCTCTGGACGGCGGCACTGAAGCTTTCTTT CASSSLDGGTEAFF
TRBJ2-1 . TRBV6-5 . TGTGCCAGCAGAAAAGACAGTAGCTCCTACAATGAGCAGTTCTTC CASRKDSSSYNEQFF
TRBJ1-5 . TRBV12-3/TRBV12-4 . TGTGCCAGCAGTCTCCAGGGAGGGGTAAATCAGCCCCAGCATTTT CASSLQGGVNQPQHF
TRBJ2-2 . TRBV12-3/TRBV12-4 . TGTGCCAGCAGTTTGTTGAGGGAGCAAGGCGGGGAGCTGTTTTTT CASSLLREQGGELFF
TRBJ2-1 . TRBV6-6 many TGTGCCAGCAGCTCCACACTAGCCTCGAGCTCCTACAATGAGCAGTTCTTC CASSSTLASSSYNEQFF
TRBJ1-3 . TRBV30 . TGTGCCCGGAAGACGAACCCTGGAAACACCATATATTTT CARKTNPGNTIYF
TRBJ2-3 . TRBV28 many TGTGCCAGCAGAGTAGCGGAAGACACAGATACGCAGTATTTT CASRVAEDTDTQYF
TRBJ2-7 TRBD1 TRBV20-1 many TGCAGTGCTGCATGGACAGGGGCTCCCTACGAGCAGTACTTC CSAAWTGAPYEQYF
TRBJ2-5 . TRBV5-1 many TGCGCCAGCAGCTTGGAGTCCAGCGAGACCCAGTACTTC CASSLESSETQYF
TRBJ1-2 . TRBV3-1 many TGTGCCAGCAGCTTAACCTGGGATCCCTATGGCTACACCTTC CASSLTWDPYGYTF
TRBJ1-5 TRBD1 TRBV6-1 few TGTGCCAGCAGTGACAGGGGGCATCAGCCCCAGCATTTT CASSDRGHQPQHF
TRBJ2-7 . TRBV20-1 few TGCAGTGCTATCAAGACAGGACCTTCGGGCGAGCAGTACTTC CSAIKTGPSGEQYF
TRBJ2-1 TRBD2 TRBV12-3/TRBV12-4 . TGTGCCAGCAGGATACGGGAGGGCAACTACAATGAGCAGTTCTTC CASRIREGNYNEQFF
TRBJ1-6 . TRBV5-1 . TGCGCCAGCAGCTTGGAAGGGGAAGGCAATTCACCCCTCCACTTT CASSLEGEGNSPLHF
TRBJ2-1 TRBD2 TRBV5-1 . TGCGCCAGCAGCTTGCGCCTAGCGGGGGGGATCAATGAGCAGTTCTTC CASSLRLAGGINEQFF
TRBJ1-1 TRBD1 TRBV7-3 . TGTGCCAGCAGCCGATGGGGACAGGGGGATCACACTGAAGCTTTCTTT CASSRWGQGDHTEAFF